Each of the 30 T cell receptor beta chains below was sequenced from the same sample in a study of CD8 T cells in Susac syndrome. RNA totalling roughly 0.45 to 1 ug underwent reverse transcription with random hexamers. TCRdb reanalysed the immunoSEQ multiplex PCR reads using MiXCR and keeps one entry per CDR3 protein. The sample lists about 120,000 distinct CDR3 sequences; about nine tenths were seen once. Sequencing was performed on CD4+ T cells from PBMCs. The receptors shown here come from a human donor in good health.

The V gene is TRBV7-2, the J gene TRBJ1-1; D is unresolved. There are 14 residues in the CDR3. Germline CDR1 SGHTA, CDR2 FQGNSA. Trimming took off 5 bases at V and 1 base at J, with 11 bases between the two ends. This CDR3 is CASSPMTPNTEAFF. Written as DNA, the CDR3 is TGTGCCAGCAGCCCAATGACTCCGAACACTGAAGCTTTCTTT.

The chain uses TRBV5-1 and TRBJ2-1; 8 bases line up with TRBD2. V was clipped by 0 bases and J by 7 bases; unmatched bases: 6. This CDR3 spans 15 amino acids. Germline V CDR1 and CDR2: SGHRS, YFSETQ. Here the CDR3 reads CASSLELAGMNEQFF. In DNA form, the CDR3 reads TGCGCCAGCAGCTTGGAGTTAGCGGGGATGAATGAGCAGTTCTTC.

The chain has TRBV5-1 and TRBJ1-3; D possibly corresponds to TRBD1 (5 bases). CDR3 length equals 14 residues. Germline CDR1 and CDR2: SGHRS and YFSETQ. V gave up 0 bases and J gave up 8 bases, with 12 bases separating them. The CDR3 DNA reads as TGCGCCAGCAGCTTGGTGGGGACGGCGGACACCATATATTTT. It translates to CASSLVGTADTIYF.

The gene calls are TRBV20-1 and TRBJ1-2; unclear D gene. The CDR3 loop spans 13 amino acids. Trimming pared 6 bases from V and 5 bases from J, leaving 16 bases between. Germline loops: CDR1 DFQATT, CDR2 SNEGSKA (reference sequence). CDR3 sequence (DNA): TGCAGTGCCGCAACACAGCCGATGTATGGCTACACCTTC. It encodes CSAATQPMYGYTF.

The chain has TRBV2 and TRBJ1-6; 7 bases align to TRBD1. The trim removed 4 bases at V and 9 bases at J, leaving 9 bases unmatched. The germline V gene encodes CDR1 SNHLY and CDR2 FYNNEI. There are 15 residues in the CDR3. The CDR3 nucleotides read TGTGCCAGCAGTGGACAGGGCCCCACAATTTCACCCCTCCACTTT. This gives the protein CASSGQGPTISPLHF.

The CDR3 is CASRDRGFNYGYTF. The CDR3 bases are TGTGCCAGCAGGGACAGGGGGTTTAACTATGGCTACACCTTC. The rearrangement links TRBV5-4 to TRBJ1-2, with 10 bases that match TRBD1. The CDR3 is made up of 14 amino acids. Germline values: CDR1 SGHNT, CDR2 YYREEE (reference sequence). Unmatched junction bases numbered 2, after V lost 5 bases and J lost 1 base.

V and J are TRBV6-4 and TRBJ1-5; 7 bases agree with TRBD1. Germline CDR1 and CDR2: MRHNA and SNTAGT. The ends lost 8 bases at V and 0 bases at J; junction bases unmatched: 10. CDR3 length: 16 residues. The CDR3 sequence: CASWYRGVPSNQPQHF. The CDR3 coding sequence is TGTGCCAGCTGGTACAGGGGCGTACCTAGCAATCAGCCCCAGCATTTT.

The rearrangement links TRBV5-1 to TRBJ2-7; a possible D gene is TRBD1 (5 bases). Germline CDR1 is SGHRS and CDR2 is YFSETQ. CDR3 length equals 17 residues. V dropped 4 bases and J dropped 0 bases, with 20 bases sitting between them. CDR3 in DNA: TGCGCCAGCAGCCCGTCGATTGACAGTGCTACCTCCTACGAGCAGTACTTC. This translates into CASSPSIDSATSYEQYF. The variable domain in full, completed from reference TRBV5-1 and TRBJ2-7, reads KAGVTQTPRYLIKTRGQQVTLSCSPISGHRSVSWYQQTPGQGLQFLFEYFSETQRNKGNFPGRFSGRQFSNSRSEMNVSTLELGDSALYLCASSPSIDSATSYEQYFGPGTRLTVT.

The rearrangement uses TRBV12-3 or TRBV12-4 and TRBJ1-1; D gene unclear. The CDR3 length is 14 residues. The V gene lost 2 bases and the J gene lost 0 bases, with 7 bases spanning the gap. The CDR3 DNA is TGTGCCAGCAGTTTACAGGATCTGAACACTGAAGCTTTCTTT. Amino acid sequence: CASSLQDLNTEAFF.

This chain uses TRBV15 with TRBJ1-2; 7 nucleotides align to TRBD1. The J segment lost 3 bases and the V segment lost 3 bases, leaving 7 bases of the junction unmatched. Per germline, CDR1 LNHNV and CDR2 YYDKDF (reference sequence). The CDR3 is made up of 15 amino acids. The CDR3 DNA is TGTGCCACCAGCAGCGGGACAGAGTCATACTATGGCTACACCTTC. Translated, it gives CATSSGTESYYGYTF.

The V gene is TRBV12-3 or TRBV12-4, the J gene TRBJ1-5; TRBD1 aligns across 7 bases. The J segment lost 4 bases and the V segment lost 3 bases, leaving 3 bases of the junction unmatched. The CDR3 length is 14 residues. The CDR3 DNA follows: TGTGCCAGCAGTTTCAGGGGGTTAAATCAGCCCCAGCATTTT. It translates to CASSFRGLNQPQHF.

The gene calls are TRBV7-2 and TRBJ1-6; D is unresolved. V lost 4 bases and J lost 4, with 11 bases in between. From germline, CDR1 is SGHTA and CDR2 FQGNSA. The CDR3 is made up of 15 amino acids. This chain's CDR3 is CASSSTGMYNSPLHF. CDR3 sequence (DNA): TGTGCCAGCAGCTCTACCGGGATGTATAATTCACCCCTCCACTTT.

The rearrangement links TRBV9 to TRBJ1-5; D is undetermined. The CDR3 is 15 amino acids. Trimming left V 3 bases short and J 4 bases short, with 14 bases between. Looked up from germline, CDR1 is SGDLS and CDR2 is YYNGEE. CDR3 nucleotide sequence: TGTGCCAGCAGCGGGACCGGTGCGGGGAATCAGCCCCAGCATTTT. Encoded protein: CASSGTGAGNQPQHF.

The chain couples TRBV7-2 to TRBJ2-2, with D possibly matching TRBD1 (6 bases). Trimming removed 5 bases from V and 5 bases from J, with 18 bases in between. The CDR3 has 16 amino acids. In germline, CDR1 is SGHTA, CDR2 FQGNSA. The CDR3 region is CASSLGQGSFTGELFF. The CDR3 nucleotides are TGTGCCAGCAGCCTCGGGCAGGGGTCTTTTACCGGGGAGCTGTTTTTT.

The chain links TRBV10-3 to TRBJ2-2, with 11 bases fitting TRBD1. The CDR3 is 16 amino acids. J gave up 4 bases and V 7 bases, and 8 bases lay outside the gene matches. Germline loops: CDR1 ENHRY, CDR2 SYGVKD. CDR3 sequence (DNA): TGTGCCATCACCCAGGGGACAGGGGGATTCACCGGGGAGCTGTTTTTT. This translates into CAITQGTGGFTGELFF.

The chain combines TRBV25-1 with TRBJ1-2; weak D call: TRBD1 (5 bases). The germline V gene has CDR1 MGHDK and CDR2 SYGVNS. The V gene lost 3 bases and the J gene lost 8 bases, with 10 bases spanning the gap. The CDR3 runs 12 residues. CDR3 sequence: CASSDIGAGYTF. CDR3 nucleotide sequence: TGTGCCAGCAGTGATATTGGGGCCGGCTACACCTTC.

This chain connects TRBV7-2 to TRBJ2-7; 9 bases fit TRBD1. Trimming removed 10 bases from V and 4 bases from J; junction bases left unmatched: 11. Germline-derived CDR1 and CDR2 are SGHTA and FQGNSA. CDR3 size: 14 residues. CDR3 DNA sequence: TGTGCCATCACGGGACAGGGAAAGGGGTACGAGCAGTACTTC. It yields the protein CAITGQGKGYEQYF.

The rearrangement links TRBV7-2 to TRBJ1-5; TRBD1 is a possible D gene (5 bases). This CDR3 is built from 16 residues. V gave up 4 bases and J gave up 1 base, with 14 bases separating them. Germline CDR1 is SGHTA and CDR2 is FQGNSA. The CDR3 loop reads CASSYSGTASNQPQHF. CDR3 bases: TGTGCCAGCAGCTACTCAGGGACGGCGAGCAATCAGCCCCAGCATTTT.

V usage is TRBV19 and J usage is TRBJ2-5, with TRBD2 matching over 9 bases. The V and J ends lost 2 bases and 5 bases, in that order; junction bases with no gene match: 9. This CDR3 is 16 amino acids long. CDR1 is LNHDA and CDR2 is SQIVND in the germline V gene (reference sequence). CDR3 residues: CASSIQAGGGGETQYF. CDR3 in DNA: TGTGCCAGTAGTATACAAGCGGGAGGCGGGGGTGAGACCCAGTACTTC.

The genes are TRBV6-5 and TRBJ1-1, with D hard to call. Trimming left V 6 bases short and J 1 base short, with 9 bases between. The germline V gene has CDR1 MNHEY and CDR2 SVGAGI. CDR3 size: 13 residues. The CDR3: CASRTTRNTEAFF. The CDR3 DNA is TGTGCCAGCAGAACCACAAGGAACACTGAAGCTTTCTTT.

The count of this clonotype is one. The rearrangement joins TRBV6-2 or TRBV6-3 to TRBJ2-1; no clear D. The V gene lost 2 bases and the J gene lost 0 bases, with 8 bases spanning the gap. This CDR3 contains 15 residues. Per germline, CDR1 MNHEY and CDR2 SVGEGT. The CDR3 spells CASSYNPSSYNEQFF. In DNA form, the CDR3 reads TGTGCCAGCAGTTACAATCCTTCCTCCTACAATGAGCAGTTCTTC.

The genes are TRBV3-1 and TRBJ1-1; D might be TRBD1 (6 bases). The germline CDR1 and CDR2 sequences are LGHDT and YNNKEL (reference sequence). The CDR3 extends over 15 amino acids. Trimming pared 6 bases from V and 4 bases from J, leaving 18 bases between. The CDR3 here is CASSKDGGRVTEAFF. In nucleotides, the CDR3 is TGTGCCAGCAGTAAAGACGGGGGGCGCGTCACTGAAGCTTTCTTT.

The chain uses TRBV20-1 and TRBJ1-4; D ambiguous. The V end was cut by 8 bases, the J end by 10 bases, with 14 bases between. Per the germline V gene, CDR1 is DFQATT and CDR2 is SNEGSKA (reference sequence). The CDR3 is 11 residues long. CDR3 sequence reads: CSPDPVGKLFF. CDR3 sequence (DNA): TGCAGTCCCGACCCGGTCGGAAAACTGTTTTTT.

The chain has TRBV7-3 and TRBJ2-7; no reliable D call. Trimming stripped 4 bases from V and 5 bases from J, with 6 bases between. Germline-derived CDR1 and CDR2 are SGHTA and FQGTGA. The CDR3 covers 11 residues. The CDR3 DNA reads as TGTGCCAGCAGCTCACGGCACGAGCAGTACTTC. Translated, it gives CASSSRHEQYF.

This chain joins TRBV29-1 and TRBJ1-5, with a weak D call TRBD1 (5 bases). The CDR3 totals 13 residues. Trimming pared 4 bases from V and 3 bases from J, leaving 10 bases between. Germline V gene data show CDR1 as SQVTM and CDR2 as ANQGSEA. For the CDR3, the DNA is TGCAGCGTTGCAGGGTTGGACAATCAGCCCCAGCATTTT. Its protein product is CSVAGLDNQPQHF. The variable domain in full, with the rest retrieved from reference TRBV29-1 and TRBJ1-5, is SAVISQKPSRDICQRGTSLTIQCQVDSQVTMMFWYRQQPGQSLTLIATANQGSEATYESGFVIDKFPISRPNLTFSTLTVSNMSPEDSSIYLCSVAGLDNQPQHFGDGTRLSIL.

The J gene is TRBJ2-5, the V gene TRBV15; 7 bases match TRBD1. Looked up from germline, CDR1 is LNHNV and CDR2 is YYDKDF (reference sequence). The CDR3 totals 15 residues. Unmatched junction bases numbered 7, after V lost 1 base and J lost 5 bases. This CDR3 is CATSRGNRGRETQYF. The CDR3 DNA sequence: TGTGCCACCAGCAGAGGTAACAGGGGAAGGGAGACCCAGTACTTC.

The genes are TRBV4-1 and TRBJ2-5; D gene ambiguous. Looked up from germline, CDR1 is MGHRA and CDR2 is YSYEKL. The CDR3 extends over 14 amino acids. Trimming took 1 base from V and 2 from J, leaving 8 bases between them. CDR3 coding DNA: TGCGCCAGCAGCCAAGGGCTATCACAAGAGACCCAGTACTTC. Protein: CASSQGLSQETQYF.

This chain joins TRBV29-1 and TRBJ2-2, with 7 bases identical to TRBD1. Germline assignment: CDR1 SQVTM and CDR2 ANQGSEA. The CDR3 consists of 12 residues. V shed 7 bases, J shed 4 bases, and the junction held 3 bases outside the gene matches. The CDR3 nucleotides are TGCAGCGGCGCAGGGGGCACCGGGGAGCTGTTTTTT. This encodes CSGAGGTGELFF.

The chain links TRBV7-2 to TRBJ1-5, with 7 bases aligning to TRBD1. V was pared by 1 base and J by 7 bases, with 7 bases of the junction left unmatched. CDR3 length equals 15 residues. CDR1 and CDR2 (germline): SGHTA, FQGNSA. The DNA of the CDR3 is TGTGCCAGCAGCTTAGACGTGGGACAGTTACAGCCCCAGCATTTT. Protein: CASSLDVGQLQPQHF.

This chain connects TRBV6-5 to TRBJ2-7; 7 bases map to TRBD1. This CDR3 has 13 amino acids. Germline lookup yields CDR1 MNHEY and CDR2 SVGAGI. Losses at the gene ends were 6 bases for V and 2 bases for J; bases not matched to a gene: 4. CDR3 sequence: CASRTGTAYEQYF. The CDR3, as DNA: TGTGCCAGCAGGACAGGGACAGCCTACGAGCAGTACTTC.